This T cell receptor (beta chain) comes out of a study of cytomegalovirus exposure and HLA in healthy donors. The sample holds a few counts of this clone. PCR primers comprised 60 Vbeta and 13 Jbeta primers. Clones were read by immunoSEQ multiplex PCR, and TCRdb kept only the in-frame ones, dropping some. The sample lists about 92,000 clones, less than 70% occurring once. The TCR comes from a man between 45 and 60 years old in good health and CMV-seronegative. The sample comprised PBMCs.

DNA of the CDR3: TGTGCCTGGAGTGTAACCGGGACAGATACGCAGTATTTT. Translation gives CAWSVTGTDTQYF. The chain combines TRBV30 with TRBJ2-3; unclear D gene. The CDR3 consists of 13 residues. V lost 0 bases to trimming and J lost 3 bases, with 7 bases between them. Germline V gene data show CDR1 as GTSNPN and CDR2 as SVGIG (reference sequence).